This paragraph reports one T cell receptor (beta chain). These data are taken from a study of blood T cell repertoires in COVID-19. Across the study: PBMCs, B-cell-depleted T cells, or T cells provided the cDNA or gDNA that made up the material.

TCRdb keeps only in-frame clones here, not all; method: immunoSEQ multiplex PCR. The data contain fewer than 350,000 clones, about 90% of them singletons. Germline V lookup: CDR1 MDHEN, CDR2 SYDVKM. The V gene lost 7 bases and the J gene lost 7 bases, with 10 bases spanning the gap. The CDR3 sequence is 12 residues long. Participants were aged about 18 to 89 years from about 25 US areas. Researchers sorted participants into cohorts using their self-reported clinical history. The source is a woman aged 18-30 years with acute COVID-19. Material: PBMCs or T cells enriched from blood (not recorded which). The rearrangement links TRBV28 to TRBJ1-4; no firm D call. The CDR3 protein is CASNVWSEKLFF. DNA of the CDR3: TGTGCCAGCAATGTTTGGAGTGAAAAACTGTTTTTT.